This TCR beta chain was documented in a study of identical twins. Worth noting for this clonotype: What it recognizes is unknown.

TCRdb itself ran the 5' RACE reads through MiXCR, one entry per CDR3 protein. The sample has fewer than 500,000 distinct CDR3 sequences, approximately 14% seen once. The CDR3 runs to 13 residues. Germline V lookup: CDR1 MDHEN, CDR2 SYDVKM. Trimming cost V 2 bases and J 10 bases, with 12 bases left between them. Findings of the study overall: Clonotypes of the beta chain that were abundant in cord blood carried fewer insertions (memory repertoires showed none).

Healthy Caucasians were all of the donors. The data also belong to a second study, concerning yellow fever vaccine responses in identical twins.

Material for sequencing was CD4+ T cells sorted from blood. J is TRBJ2-1 and V is TRBV28; possible D gene TRBD1, 6 bases. The TCR originated in a woman aged 18-29 years in good health. This CDR3 is CASSLETGGEQFF. The CDR3 nucleotides are TGTGCCAGCAGTTTAGAGACAGGCGGGGAGCAGTTCTTC.